This T cell receptor beta chain was recorded in a study of cytomegalovirus exposure and HLA in healthy donors. Study context: Genotyping of 430 or so donors showed that 65% to 90% belonged to the Caucasian-associated ancestry cluster. Overall study findings and caveats: TCR association rates varied by HLA locus in a later analysis, with DRB1 highest and HLA-C lowest. Earlier findings revealed that most TCR beta V segments proved productive either about 87% or about 30% of the time.

13 Jbeta primers and 60 Vbeta primers were used for the PCR. The table came from immunoSEQ multiplex PCR; TCRdb's copy has only in-frame clones and leaves some out. The sample carries 100,000 to 140,000 clones, 82% recorded once. This clone was observed a few times. Its matching antigen is unknown. The TCR was taken from a man aged 30 to 39 in good health and CMV-seropositive. Sequenced: PBMCs.

As DNA, the CDR3 is TGTGCCAGCAGCAGGGGGGGGAATCAGCCCCAGCATTTT. Its translation is CASSRGGNQPQHF. The chain joins TRBV5-8 to TRBJ1-5, with a tentative D call TRBD1 (6 bases). Per germline, CDR1 SGHTS and CDR2 YDEGEE. The CDR3 is 13 residues long. V lost 4 bases to trimming and J lost 4 bases, with 9 bases between them.